These 20 T cell receptor beta chains share one sample of origin, sequenced in a study of blood T cell repertoires in COVID-19 (dated by TCRdb to 2020 to 2022). Libraries were made using the immunoSEQ multiplex PCR assay. TCRdb obtained this table from immuneACCESS and retained in-frame rearrangements with V and J assigned. These tables miss some clones; where compared with another copy, unresolved V genes account for less than half of the shortfall, and the remainder is unexplained. The sample includes roughly 330,000 clones, with 89% observed a single time. 5% to 7.5% of the sample lies in the top ten. Sequenced input: peripheral blood. The receptor source for this set is a man younger than 35 who had recovered from COVID-19.

V gene TRBV19 combines with J gene TRBJ2-1, with TRBD2 matching over 11 bases. This CDR3 has 18 amino acids. V lost 2 bases to trimming and J lost 6 bases; unmatched junction nucleotides: 12. From germline, CDR1 is LNHDA and CDR2 SQIVND (reference sequence). CDR3 nucleotides: TGTGCCAGTAGTATAATGGGCGTTTCTAGCGGGAGGTTCAATGAGCAGTTCTTC. Its translation is CASSIMGVSSGRFNEQFF.

In this sample, this clone turned up many times. V gene TRBV10-1 combines with J gene TRBJ1-3; 9 positions match TRBD1. Per germline, CDR1 WNHNN and CDR2 SYGVQD (reference sequence). CDR3 length: 15 amino acids. V lost 6 bases to trimming and J lost 5 bases; unmatched junction nucleotides: 8. The CDR3 region has the DNA TGCGCCAGCAGGGCACAGGGGGCGCCGAGAAACACCATATATTTT. It yields the protein CASRAQGAPRNTIYF.

This clone is a singleton in its sample. The V and J genes are TRBV5-1 and TRBJ2-5, with 14 bases that match TRBD2. CDR1 and CDR2 (germline): SGHRS, YFSETQ. The ends lost 2 bases at V and 4 bases at J; junction bases unmatched: 7. The CDR3 extends over 17 amino acids. The CDR3 reads CASSFAGTSGGRETQYF. In DNA form, the CDR3 reads TGCGCCAGCAGCTTCGCCGGGACTAGCGGGGGAAGAGAGACCCAGTACTTC.

The V call is TRBV19, the J call TRBJ1-4; D is unresolved. The V end was cut by 6 bases, the J end by 3 bases, with 11 bases between. Germline V CDR1 and CDR2: LNHDA, SQIVND (reference sequence). The CDR3 consists of 14 residues. As DNA, the CDR3 is TGTGCCAGTAGGTATCCGGCGGCTAATGAAAAACTGTTTTTT. Translated: CASRYPAANEKLFF. The full variable domain, its missing parts supplied by reference TRBV19 and TRBJ1-4, is DGGITQSPKYLFRKEGQNVTLSCEQNLNHDAMYWYRQDPGQGLRLIYYSQIVNDFQKGDIAEGYSVSREKKESFPLTVTSAQKNPTAFYLCASRYPAANEKLFFGSGTQLSVL.

V usage is TRBV27 and J usage is TRBJ1-2; 7 positions agree with TRBD1. The CDR3 consists of 16 residues. CDR1 and CDR2 from the germline V gene are MNHEY and SMNVEV (reference sequence). J was trimmed by 8 bases and V by 3 bases; bases with no gene match: 15. The CDR3 spells CASSFKARGGDEGYTF. DNA for the CDR3: TGTGCCAGCAGTTTTAAGGCCAGAGGGGGCGACGAGGGCTACACCTTC.

The J gene is TRBJ2-5, the V gene TRBV5-1; D uncertain. The germline V gene has CDR1 SGHRS and CDR2 YFSETQ. With 4 bases removed from V and 0 bases from J, the gap between germline ends came to 4 bases. This CDR3 comprises 12 residues. CDR3 nucleotide sequence: TGCGCCAGCAGCCTTTACCAAGAGACCCAGTACTTC. Translation gives CASSLYQETQYF.

The CDR3 region is CASSYYAGGPDTQYF. The CDR3 DNA follows: TGTGCCAGCAGTTACTATGCGGGGGGGCCTGATACGCAGTATTTT. The rearrangement links TRBV6-5 to TRBJ2-3, with 9 bases that match TRBD2. This CDR3 has 15 amino acids. Trimming cost V 1 base and J 6 bases; bases outside gene matches: 5. Germline CDR1 MNHEY, CDR2 SVGAGI.

The rearrangement links TRBV19 to TRBJ1-1; D ambiguous. CDR1 is LNHDA and CDR2 is SQIVND in the germline V gene (reference sequence). The V gene lost 5 bases and the J gene lost 4 bases, with 8 bases spanning the gap. The CDR3 extends over 12 amino acids. Here the CDR3 reads CASSRDTTEAFF. The CDR3 DNA reads as TGTGCCAGTAGTCGCGACACCACTGAAGCTTTCTTT.

Comment on this clone: A much larger clone lies a single base off, so this may be a read error. The gene calls are TRBV7-8 and TRBJ2-7, with TRBD1 identical over 10 bases. Looked up from germline, CDR1 is SGHVS and CDR2 is FQNEAQ. The CDR3 totals 14 residues. V was clipped by 6 bases and J by 2 bases; unmatched bases: 4. The CDR3 spells CASSPGTGAYEQYF. CDR3 bases: TGTGCCAGCAGTCCCGGGACAGGGGCCTACGAGCAGTACTTC.

The rearrangement links TRBV2 to TRBJ2-5; TRBD2 agrees at 10 bases. Germline V lookup: CDR1 SNHLY, CDR2 FYNNEI. Germline trimming cut 6 bases from V and 3 bases from J; bases unmatched to any gene: 4. This CDR3 is 14 amino acids long. This CDR3 is CASRAGTSEETQYF. CDR3 bases: TGTGCCAGCAGGGCCGGGACTAGCGAAGAGACCCAGTACTTC.

The V call is TRBV7-2, the J call TRBJ2-1; 11 bases align to TRBD2. V lost 5 bases and J lost 4; bases outside the gene matches: 7. The length of the CDR3 is 16 residues. Germline assignment: CDR1 SGHTA and CDR2 FQGNSA. This CDR3 reads CASSVLAGGGYNEQFF. CDR3 sequence (DNA): TGTGCCAGCAGCGTTTTAGCGGGGGGGGGTTACAATGAGCAGTTCTTC.

The chain is built from TRBV3-1 (or the pseudogene TRBV3-2) and TRBJ1-1, with 8 bases that match TRBD1. Germline trimming cut 5 bases from V and 2 bases from J; bases unmatched to any gene: 4. Germline CDR1 and CDR2: LGHDT and YNNKEL (reference sequence). The CDR3 runs to 14 residues. CDR3 DNA sequence: TGTGCCAGCAGCTCCGGGACAGGCAACACTGAAGCTTTCTTT. Residues: CASSSGTGNTEAFF.

This clone was recorded once. The V gene is TRBV30, the J gene TRBJ2-1; TRBD2 aligns across 7 bases. This CDR3 comprises 15 residues. V lost 0 bases and J lost 5; bases outside the gene matches: 7. The germline gives CDR1 GTSNPN, CDR2 SVGIG (reference sequence). CDR3 nucleotide sequence: TGTGCCTGGAGTGTACCCTACCTAGCGGACAATGAGCAGTTCTTC. This codes for CAWSVPYLADNEQFF. Drawing the rest from reference TRBV30 and TRBJ2-1, the complete variable domain is SQTIHQWPATLVQPVGSPLSLECTVEGTSNPNLYWYRQAAGRGLQLLFYSVGIGQISSEVPQNLSASRPQDRQFILSSKKLLLSDSGFYLCAWSVPYLADNEQFFGPGTRLTVL.

In this sample, this clone turned up once. The chain links TRBV11-2 to TRBJ1-2; D possibly corresponds to TRBD1 (5 bases). The germline V gene encodes CDR1 SGHAT and CDR2 FQNNGV. This CDR3 is 14 amino acids long. Trimming took 4 bases from V and 5 from J, leaving 14 bases between them. The CDR3 nucleotides are TGTGCCAGCAGCTACGGGACGGAGGGATATGGCTACACCTTC. Its protein is CASSYGTEGYGYTF.

The V call is TRBV30, the J call TRBJ1-1, with D unclear. The CDR3 runs 14 residues. Germline loops: CDR1 GTSNPN, CDR2 SVGIG (reference sequence). The V gene lost 2 bases and the J gene lost 4 bases, with 14 bases spanning the gap. CDR3 DNA: TGTGCCTGGAGTCTCGAGAGGGAGCTCACTGAAGCTTTCTTT. Translating gives CAWSLERELTEAFF. Full variable domain (missing parts from reference TRBV30 and TRBJ1-1): SQTIHQWPATLVQPVGSPLSLECTVEGTSNPNLYWYRQAAGRGLQLLFYSVGIGQISSEVPQNLSASRPQDRQFILSSKKLLLSDSGFYLCAWSLERELTEAFFGQGTRLTVV.

This clone was detected only once. The chain combines TRBV2 with TRBJ1-1; no firm D call. V was clipped by 6 bases and J by 0 bases, with 8 bases between them. The length of the CDR3 is 13 residues. The V gene's germline CDR1 is SNHLY and CDR2 FYNNEI. The CDR3 is CASRTEMNTEAFF. CDR3 DNA: TGTGCCAGCAGAACAGAGATGAACACTGAAGCTTTCTTT.

This rearrangement joins TRBV10-3 to TRBJ2-1; 12 bases fit TRBD2. Losses at the gene ends were 1 base for V and 0 bases for J; bases not matched to a gene: 4. CDR1 and CDR2 from the germline V gene are ENHRY and SYGVKD. CDR3 size: 18 residues. The CDR3 DNA reads TGTGCCATCAGTGAGTACGTGACTAGCGGGAGCTCCTACAATGAGCAGTTCTTC. It translates to CAISEYVTSGSSYNEQFF.

The V call is TRBV3-1 (or the pseudogene TRBV3-2), the J call TRBJ2-7; possibly TRBD2 for D (6 bases). This CDR3 spans 15 amino acids. The germline CDR1 and CDR2 sequences are LGHDT and YNNKEL (reference sequence). Trimming removed 1 base at V and 7 bases at J, with 17 bases between. CDR3 residues: CASSQGWDSQSEQYF. CDR3 sequence (DNA): TGTGCCAGCAGCCAAGGCTGGGACTCCCAGTCGGAGCAGTACTTC.

The genes are TRBV6-5 and TRBJ1-1; unclear D gene. The V and J ends lost 6 bases and 0 bases respectively, with 14 bases between them. CDR3 length: 15 amino acids. CDR1 MNHEY and CDR2 SVGAGI come from the germline V gene. The chain's CDR3 is CASSAGSTMNTEAFF. Here the CDR3 DNA reads TGTGCCAGCAGCGCCGGGTCTACGATGAACACTGAAGCTTTCTTT.

Written as DNA, the CDR3 is TGTGCCAGCTCACCAGACGGAGGTAGGGAGCAGTACTTC. Translated: CASSPDGGREQYF. The chain links TRBV18 to TRBJ2-7; tentative D call: TRBD2 (5 bases). The germline CDR1 and CDR2 sequences are KGHSH and LQKENI. The CDR3 is made up of 13 amino acids. The ends were cut back, 2 bases at V and 7 bases at J, with 12 bases in the middle.